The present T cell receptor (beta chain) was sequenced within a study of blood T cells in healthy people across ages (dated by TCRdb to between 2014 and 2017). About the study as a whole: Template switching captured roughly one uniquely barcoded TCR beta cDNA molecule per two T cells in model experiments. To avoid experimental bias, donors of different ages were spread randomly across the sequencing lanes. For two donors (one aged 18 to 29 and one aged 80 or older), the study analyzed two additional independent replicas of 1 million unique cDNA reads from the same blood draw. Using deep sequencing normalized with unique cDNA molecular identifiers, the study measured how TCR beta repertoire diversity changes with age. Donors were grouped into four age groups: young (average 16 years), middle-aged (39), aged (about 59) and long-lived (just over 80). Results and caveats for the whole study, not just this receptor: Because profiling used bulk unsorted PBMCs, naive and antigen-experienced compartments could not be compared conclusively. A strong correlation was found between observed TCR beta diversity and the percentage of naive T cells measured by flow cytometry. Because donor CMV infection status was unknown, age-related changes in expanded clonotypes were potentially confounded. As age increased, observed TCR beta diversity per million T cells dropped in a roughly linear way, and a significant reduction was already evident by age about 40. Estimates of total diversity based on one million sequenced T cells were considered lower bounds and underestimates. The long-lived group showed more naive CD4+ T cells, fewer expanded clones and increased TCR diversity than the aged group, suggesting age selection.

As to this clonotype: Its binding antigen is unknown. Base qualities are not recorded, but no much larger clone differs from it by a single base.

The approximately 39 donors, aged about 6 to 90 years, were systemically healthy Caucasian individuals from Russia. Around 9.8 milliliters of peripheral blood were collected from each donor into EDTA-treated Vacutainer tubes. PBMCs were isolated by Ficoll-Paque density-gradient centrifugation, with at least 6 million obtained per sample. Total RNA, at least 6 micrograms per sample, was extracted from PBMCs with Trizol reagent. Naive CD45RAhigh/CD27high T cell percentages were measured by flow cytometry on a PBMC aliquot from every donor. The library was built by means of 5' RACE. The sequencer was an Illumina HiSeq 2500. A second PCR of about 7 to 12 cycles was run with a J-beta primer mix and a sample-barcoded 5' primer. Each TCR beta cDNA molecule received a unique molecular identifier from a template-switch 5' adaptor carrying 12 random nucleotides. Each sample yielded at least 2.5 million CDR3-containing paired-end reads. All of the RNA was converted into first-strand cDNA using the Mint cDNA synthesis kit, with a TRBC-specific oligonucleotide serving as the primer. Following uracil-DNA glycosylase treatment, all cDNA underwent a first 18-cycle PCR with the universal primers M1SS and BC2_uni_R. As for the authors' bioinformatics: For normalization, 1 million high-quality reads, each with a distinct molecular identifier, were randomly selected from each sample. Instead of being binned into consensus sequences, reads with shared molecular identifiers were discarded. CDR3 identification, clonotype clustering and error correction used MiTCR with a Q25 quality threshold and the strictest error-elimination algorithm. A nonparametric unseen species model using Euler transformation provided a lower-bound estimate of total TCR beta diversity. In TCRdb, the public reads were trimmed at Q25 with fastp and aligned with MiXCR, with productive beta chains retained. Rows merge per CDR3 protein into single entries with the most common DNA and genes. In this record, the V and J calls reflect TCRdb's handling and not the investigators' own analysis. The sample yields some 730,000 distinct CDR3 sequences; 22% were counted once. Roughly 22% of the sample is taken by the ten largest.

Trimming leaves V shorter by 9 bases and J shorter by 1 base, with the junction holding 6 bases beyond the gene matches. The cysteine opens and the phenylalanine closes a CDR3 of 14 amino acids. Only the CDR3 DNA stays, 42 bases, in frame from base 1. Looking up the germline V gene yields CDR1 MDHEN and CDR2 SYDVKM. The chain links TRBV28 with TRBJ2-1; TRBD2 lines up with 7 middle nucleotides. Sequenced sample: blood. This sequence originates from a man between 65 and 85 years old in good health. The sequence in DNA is TGTGCCAGTAGATGGGGGGGATCCTACAATGAGCAGTTCTTC. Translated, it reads CASRWGGSYNEQFF.